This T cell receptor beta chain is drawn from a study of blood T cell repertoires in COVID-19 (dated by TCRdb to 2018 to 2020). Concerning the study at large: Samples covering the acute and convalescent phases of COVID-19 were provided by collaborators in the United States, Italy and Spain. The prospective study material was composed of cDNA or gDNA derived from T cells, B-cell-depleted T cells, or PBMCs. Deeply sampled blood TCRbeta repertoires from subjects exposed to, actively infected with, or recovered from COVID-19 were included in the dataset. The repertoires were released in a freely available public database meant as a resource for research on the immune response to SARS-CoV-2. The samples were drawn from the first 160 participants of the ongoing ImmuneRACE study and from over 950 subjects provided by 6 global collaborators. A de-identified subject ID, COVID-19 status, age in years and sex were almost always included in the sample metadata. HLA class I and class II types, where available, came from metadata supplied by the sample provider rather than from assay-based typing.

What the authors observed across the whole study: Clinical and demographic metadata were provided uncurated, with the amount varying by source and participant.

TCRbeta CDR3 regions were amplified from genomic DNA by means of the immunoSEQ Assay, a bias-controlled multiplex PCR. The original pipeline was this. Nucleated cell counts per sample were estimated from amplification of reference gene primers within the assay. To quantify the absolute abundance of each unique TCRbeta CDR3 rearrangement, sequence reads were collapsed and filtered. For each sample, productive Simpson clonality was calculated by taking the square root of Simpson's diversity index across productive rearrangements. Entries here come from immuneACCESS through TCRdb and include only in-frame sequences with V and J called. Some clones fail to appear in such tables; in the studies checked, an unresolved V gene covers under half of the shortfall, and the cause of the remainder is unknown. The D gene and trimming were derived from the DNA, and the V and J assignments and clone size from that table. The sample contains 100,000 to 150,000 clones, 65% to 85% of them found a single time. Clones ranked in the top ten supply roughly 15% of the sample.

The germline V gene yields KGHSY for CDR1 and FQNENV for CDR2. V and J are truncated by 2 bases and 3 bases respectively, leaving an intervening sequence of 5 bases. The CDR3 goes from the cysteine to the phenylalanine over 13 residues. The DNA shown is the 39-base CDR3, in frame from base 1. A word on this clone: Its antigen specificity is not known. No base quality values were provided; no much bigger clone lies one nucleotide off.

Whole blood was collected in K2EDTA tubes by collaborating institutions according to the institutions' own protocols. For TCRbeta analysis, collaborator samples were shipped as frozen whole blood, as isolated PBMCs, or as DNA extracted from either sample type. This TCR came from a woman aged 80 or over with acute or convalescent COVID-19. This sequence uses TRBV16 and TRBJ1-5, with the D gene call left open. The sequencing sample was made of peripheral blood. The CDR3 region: CASSQQSNQPQHF. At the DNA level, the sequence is TGTGCCAGCAGCCAACAATCCAATCAGCCCCAGCATTTT.